The entry below describes one TCR beta chain. Antigen unknown. Only in-frame clones appear in the TCRdb table, and some are missing; sequencing was by immunoSEQ multiplex PCR. The repertoire includes about 150,000 clones, over 75% of them detected once, and roughly 1.6% sits in the top ten. This entry belongs to a study of T cell responses to AZD1222 COVID-19 vaccine. The study's findings and limits: Clonal diversity was possibly underestimated, and white British individuals and females predominated among donors. CD4 TCRs associated with vaccination spanned spike, dominating at 160-218 and 743-854. Nearly half of spike-specific TCRs reportedly target unmutated variant regions.

This CDR3 has 11 residues. CDR1 is ENHRY, CDR2 SYGVKD, per germline. V lost 6 bases to trimming and J lost 5 bases, with 8 bases between them. This receptor was obtained from an adult in good health. The V and J genes are TRBV10-3 and TRBJ2-7, with D possibly being TRBD1 (5 bases). The sample in question was peripheral blood, obtained on day 0 of AZD1222 vaccination. CDR3 in amino acids: CAIRAGNEQYF. In DNA form, the CDR3 reads TGTGCCATCAGAGCAGGGAACGAGCAGTACTTC.